This is a list of T cell receptor beta chains from one sample in a study of cytomegalovirus exposure and HLA in healthy donors. Clones were read by immunoSEQ multiplex PCR, and TCRdb kept only the in-frame ones, dropping some. This table holds some 110,000 clones, approximately 88% found once. Sequencing was carried out using PBMCs. These receptor sequences come from a man aged 18 to 30 in good health and CMV-seronegative. Each CDR3 is given with its conserved first and last residue. D genes are given only for firm matches. Clone size is shown for a subset of rows, as once, few, many or a class of expanded clone.

>TRBV28|TRBJ1-2|.|.
CASSRTGGYTF
TGTGCCAGCAGCAGAACAGGGGGCTACACCTTC
>TRBV19|TRBJ2-3|.|TRBD2
CASNQLAGNTDTQYF
TGTGCCAGTAACCAACTAGCGGGGAACACAGATACGCAGTATTTT
>TRBV7-6|TRBJ2-7|.|TRBD2
CASSITSGRWYEQYF
TGTGCCAGCAGCATTACTAGCGGGAGGTGGTATGAGCAGTACTTC
>TRBV5-4|TRBJ2-7|once|TRBD1
CASSLVQGATYEQYF
TGTGCCAGCAGCTTGGTACAGGGGGCAACCTACGAGCAGTACTTC
>TRBV7-2|TRBJ1-6|.|.
CASSPTSTDSPLHF
TGTGCCAGCAGCCCCACTTCGACAGATTCACCCCTCCACTTT
>TRBV2|TRBJ2-3|.|TRBD2
CASRETSGGWGTQYF
TGTGCCAGCAGAGAGACTAGCGGGGGGTGGGGTACGCAGTATTTT
>TRBV6-1|TRBJ2-7|.|TRBD2
CASSVGVAGVYEQYF
TGTGCCAGCAGTGTAGGGGTAGCGGGAGTCTACGAGCAGTACTTC
>TRBV7-9|TRBJ1-1|once|TRBD1
CASSEGQVNTEAFF
TGTGCCAGCAGCGAGGGACAGGTGAACACTGAAGCTTTCTTT
>TRBV6-5|TRBJ2-2|.|.
CASRTGVSPGELFF
TGTGCCAGCAGGACGGGTGTAAGTCCCGGGGAGCTGTTTTTT
>TRBV7-6|TRBJ2-3|.|.
CASSLAGRFTDTQYF
TGTGCCAGCAGCTTAGCGGGGAGATTCACAGATACGCAGTATTTT
>TRBV28|TRBJ2-7|once|TRBD1
CASSFYRGGYEQYF
TGTGCCAGCAGTTTTTACAGGGGTGGTTACGAGCAGTACTTC
>TRBV9|TRBJ1-6|.|.
CASSFGGTYNSPLHF
TGTGCCAGCAGCTTTGGGGGCACCTATAATTCACCCCTCCACTTT
>TRBV28|TRBJ2-1|.|TRBD2
CASSPALAGVNNEQFF
TGTGCCAGCAGTCCCGCCCTAGCGGGGGTTAACAATGAGCAGTTCTTC
>TRBV5-6|TRBJ2-1|once|TRBD1
CASSLRGQGYNEQFF
TGTGCCAGCAGCTTAAGGGGACAGGGTTACAATGAGCAGTTCTTC
>TRBV2|TRBJ2-7|.|.
CASMRTGNYEQYF
TGTGCCAGCATGAGGACTGGAAACTACGAGCAGTACTTC
>TRBV13|TRBJ2-7|.|TRBD2
CASSWSREDEQYF
TGTGCCAGCAGCTGGTCCCGGGAGGACGAGCAGTACTTC
>TRBV7-8|TRBJ1-6|few|.
CASSLGGHSPLHF
TGTGCCAGCAGCTTAGGTGGGCACTCACCCCTCCACTTT
>TRBV5-1|TRBJ2-1|.|TRBD2
CASSPRLAGVGTVEQFF
TGCGCCAGCAGCCCGAGACTAGCGGGAGTAGGTACGGTTGAGCAGTTCTTC
>TRBV10-2|TRBJ1-3|.|.
CASMIPGQSGNTIYF
TGCGCCAGCATGATCCCGGGACAATCTGGAAACACCATATATTTT
>TRBV30|TRBJ1-1|.|TRBD1
CAWSHRGEAFF
TGTGCCTGGAGTCACAGGGGTGAAGCTTTCTTT
>TRBV6-5|TRBJ1-1|.|.
CASSYGFSDINEAFF
TGTGCCAGCAGTTACGGGTTTAGCGATATCAACGAAGCTTTCTTT
>TRBV30|TRBJ2-2|.|.
CASRAAAEWSGELFF
TGTGCCTCCAGGGCGGCAGCCGAGTGGAGCGGGGAGCTGTTTTTT
>TRBV28|TRBJ2-7|.|TRBD1
CASSLRTGSQYEQYF
TGTGCCAGCAGTTTAAGGACAGGGAGTCAGTACGAGCAGTACTTC
>TRBV5-1|TRBJ1-1|.|.
CASRKEGARSATEAFF
TGCGCCAGCAGGAAAGAAGGGGCGCGGTCGGCTACTGAAGCTTTCTTT
>TRBV6-1|TRBJ1-5|few|.
CASNYEINQPQHF
TGTGCCAGCAATTACGAGATCAATCAGCCCCAGCATTTT